Listed here is a single T cell receptor beta chain. Its ends do not fully match the called genes, so a read error is possible. Germline CDR1 is ENHRY and CDR2 is SYGVKD. The CDR3 spans 14 residues. The template was RNA from unsorted bulk tissue. The normal lung tissue was taken more than 3 cm from the tumor edge. These data belong to a study of tumor and adjacent non-tumor tissue in lung cancer. The library came from three nested PCR rounds adapted from ARM-PCR protocols. TCRdb itself ran the multiplex PCR reads through MiXCR, one entry per CDR3 protein. This sample has around 74,000 distinct CDR3 sequences, with approximately 68% found just once.

The sample was distant non-tumor lung tissue. The receptor was derived from a woman aged 45-60 years with non-small cell lung cancer. V is TRBV10-3 and J is TRBJ2-2; D possibly corresponds to TRBD2 (6 bases). The CDR3 here is CTIRGSGDTGELFF. As DNA, the CDR3 is TGTACCATCAGAGGTAGCGGAGACACTGGGGAGCTGTTTTTT.